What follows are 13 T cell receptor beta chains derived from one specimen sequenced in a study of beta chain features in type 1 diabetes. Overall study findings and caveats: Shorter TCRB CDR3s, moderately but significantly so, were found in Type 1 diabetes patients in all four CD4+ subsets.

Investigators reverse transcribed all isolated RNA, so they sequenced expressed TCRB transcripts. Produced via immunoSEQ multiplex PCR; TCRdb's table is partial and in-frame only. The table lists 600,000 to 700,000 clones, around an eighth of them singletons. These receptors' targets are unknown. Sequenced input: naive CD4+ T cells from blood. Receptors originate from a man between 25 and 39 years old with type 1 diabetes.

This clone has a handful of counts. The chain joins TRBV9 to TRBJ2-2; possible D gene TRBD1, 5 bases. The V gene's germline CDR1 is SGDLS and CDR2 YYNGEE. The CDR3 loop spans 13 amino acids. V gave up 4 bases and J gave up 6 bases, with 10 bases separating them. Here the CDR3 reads CASSRRVAGELFF. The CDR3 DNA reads TGTGCCAGCAGCCGCAGGGTGGCCGGGGAGCTGTTTTTT.

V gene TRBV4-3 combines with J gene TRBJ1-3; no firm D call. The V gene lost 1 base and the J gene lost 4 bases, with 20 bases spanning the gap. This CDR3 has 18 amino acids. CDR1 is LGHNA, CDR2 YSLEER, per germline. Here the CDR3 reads CASSQALAAGLSGNTIYF. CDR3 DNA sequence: TGCGCCAGCAGCCAAGCCCTAGCGGCAGGTTTATCGGGAAACACCATATATTTT.

CDR3 sequence (DNA): TGTGCCAGCAGCGCATCACAGGGGTCGTACGAGCAGTACTTC. This sequence encodes CASSASQGSYEQYF. The rearrangement links TRBV7-2 to TRBJ2-7; 7 positions match TRBD1. In germline, CDR1 is SGHTA, CDR2 FQGNSA. With 5 bases clipped from V and 4 bases from J, the junction kept 8 bases outside the gene matches. There are 14 residues in the CDR3.

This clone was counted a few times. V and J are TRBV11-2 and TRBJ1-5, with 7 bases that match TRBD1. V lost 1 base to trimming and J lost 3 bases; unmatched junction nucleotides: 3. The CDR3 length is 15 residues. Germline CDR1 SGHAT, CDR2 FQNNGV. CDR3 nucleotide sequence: TGTGCCAGCAGCTTAGGTGGGACAGTCAATCAGCCCCAGCATTTT. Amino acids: CASSLGGTVNQPQHF.

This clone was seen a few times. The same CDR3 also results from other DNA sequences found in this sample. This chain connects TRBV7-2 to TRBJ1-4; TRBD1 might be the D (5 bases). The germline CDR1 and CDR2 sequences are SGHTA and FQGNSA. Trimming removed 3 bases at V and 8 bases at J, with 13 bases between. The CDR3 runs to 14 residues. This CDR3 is CASSFGQGGEKLFF. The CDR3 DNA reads TGTGCCAGCAGCTTCGGGCAGGGTGGGGAAAAACTGTTTTTT.

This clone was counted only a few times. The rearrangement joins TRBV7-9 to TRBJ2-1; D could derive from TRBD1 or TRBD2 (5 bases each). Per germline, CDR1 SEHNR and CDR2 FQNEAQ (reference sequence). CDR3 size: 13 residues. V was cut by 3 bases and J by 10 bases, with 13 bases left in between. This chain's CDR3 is CASSFGAAREQFF. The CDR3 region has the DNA TGTGCCAGCAGCTTCGGGGCCGCTAGGGAGCAGTTCTTC.

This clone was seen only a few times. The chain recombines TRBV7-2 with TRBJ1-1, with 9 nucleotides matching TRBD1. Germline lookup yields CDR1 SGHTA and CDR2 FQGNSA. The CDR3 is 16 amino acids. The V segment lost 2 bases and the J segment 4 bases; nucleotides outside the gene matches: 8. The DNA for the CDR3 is TGTGCCAGCAGCTTAACACAGGGGGCGCCGTCCACTGAAGCTTTCTTT. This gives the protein CASSLTQGAPSTEAFF.

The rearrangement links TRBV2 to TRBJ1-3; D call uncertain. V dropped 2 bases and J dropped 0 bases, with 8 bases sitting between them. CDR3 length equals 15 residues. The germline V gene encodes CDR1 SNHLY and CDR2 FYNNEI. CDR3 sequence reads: CASSEQLISGNTIYF. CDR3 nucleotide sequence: TGTGCCAGCAGTGAACAACTGATCTCTGGAAACACCATATATTTT.

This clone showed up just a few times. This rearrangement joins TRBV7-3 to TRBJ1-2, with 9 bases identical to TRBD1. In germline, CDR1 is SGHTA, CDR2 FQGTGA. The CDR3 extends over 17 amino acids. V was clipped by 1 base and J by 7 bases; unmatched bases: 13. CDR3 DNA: TGTGCCAGCAGCTTAAATTCGATGGTAGGGGACAGGGTTGGCTACACCTTC. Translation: CASSLNSMVGDRVGYTF.

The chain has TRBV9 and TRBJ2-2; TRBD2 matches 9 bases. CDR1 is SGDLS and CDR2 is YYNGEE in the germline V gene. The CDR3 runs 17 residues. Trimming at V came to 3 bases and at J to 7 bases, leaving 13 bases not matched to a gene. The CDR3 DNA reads TGTGCCAGCAGCGCCGATCCGGGACTAGCTGGCATCGGGGAGCTGTTTTTT. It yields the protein CASSADPGLAGIGELFF.

CDR3 loop: CASSVGPPVDEQYF. CDR3 coding DNA: TGTGCCAGCAGCGTAGGGCCCCCAGTGGACGAGCAGTACTTC. The chain uses TRBV9 and TRBJ2-7; D ambiguous. The CDR3 totals 14 residues. V lost 0 bases and J lost 5, with 12 bases in between. Germline V gene data show CDR1 as SGDLS and CDR2 as YYNGEE.

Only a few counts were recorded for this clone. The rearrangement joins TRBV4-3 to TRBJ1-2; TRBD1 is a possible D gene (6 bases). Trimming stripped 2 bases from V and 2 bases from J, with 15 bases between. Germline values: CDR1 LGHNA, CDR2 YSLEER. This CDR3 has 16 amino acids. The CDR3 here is CASSQRAGGGNYGYTF. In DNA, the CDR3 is TGCGCCAGCAGCCAACGCGCTGGAGGGGGAAACTATGGCTACACCTTC.

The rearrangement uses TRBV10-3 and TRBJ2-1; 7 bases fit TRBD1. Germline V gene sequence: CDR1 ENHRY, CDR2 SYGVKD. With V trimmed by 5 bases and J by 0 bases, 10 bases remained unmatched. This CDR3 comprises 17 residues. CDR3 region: CAISPQGGMSSYNEQFF. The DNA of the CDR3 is TGTGCCATCAGTCCCCAAGGGGGCATGAGCTCCTACAATGAGCAGTTCTTC.